This section outlines one T cell receptor beta chain sequence together with its context. The data derive from a study of blood T cell repertoires in COVID-19. Those who participated ranged in age from about 18 to 89 years and resided in approximately 23 US areas. Germline lookup yields CDR1 SGHDN and CDR2 FVKESK. This CDR3 has 14 residues. Trimming removed 1 base from V and 3 bases from J, with 10 bases in between. Profiled with immunoSEQ multiplex PCR; TCRdb holds only in-frame clones, not every one. The table includes some 200,000 clones, roughly four fifths detected once. The chain has TRBV14 and TRBJ2-7; perhaps TRBD1 as D (5 bases). The TCR sequence derives from a man aged 35-49 years who had recovered from COVID-19. Sequencing was done on a sample of PBMCs or T cells enriched from blood (not recorded which). The chain's CDR3 is CASSQGKGIYEQYF. The CDR3 DNA sequence: TGTGCCAGCAGCCAAGGGAAGGGGATCTACGAGCAGTACTTC.